A selection of T cell receptor beta chains follows, all from one sample in a study of cytomegalovirus exposure and HLA in healthy donors. Some clones are missing from TCRdb's copy, which holds only in-frame ones; the method was immunoSEQ multiplex PCR. Here the sample spans some 56,000 clones, approximately 80% being singletons. The sample was PBMCs. These receptors all come from a human donor in good health. Both conserved end residues are part of each CDR3. The order of the fields is V gene, D gene, J gene, clone size, CDR3 protein, CDR3 DNA. The D gene is left open where the match is weak. Rows may omit the clone size; those that give it use once, few, many or a size class.

V gene: TRBV23-1
D gene: TRBD1
J gene: TRBJ1-5
clone size: NA
CDR3 protein: CASSQSGRGKGQPQHF
CDR3 DNA: TGCGCCAGCAGTCAATCAGGCAGGGGGAAGGGTCAGCCCCAGCATTTT

V gene: TRBV2
D gene: TRBD2
J gene: TRBJ2-7
clone size: NA
CDR3 protein: CASSSRGSGRNEQYF
CDR3 DNA: TGTGCCAGCAGTTCGCGGGGGAGCGGGAGAAACGAGCAGTACTTC

V gene: TRBV2
D gene: NA
J gene: TRBJ2-5
clone size: NA
CDR3 protein: CASSELSVQETQYF
CDR3 DNA: TGTGCCAGCAGTGAGCTATCGGTCCAAGAGACCCAGTACTTC

V gene: TRBV19
D gene: NA
J gene: TRBJ2-3
clone size: NA
CDR3 protein: CASSNQRMRGTDTQYF
CDR3 DNA: TGTGCCAGTAGTAATCAGAGGATGCGGGGTACAGATACGCAGTATTTT

V gene: TRBV10-3
D gene: NA
J gene: TRBJ2-4
clone size: NA
CDR3 protein: CAISEDRLKNIQYF
CDR3 DNA: TGTGCCATCAGCGAGGACAGACTGAAAAACATTCAGTACTTC

V gene: TRBV28
D gene: TRBD2
J gene: TRBJ2-3
clone size: NA
CDR3 protein: CASRLAGPTDTQYF
CDR3 DNA: TGTGCCAGCAGGCTAGCGGGTCCCACAGATACGCAGTATTTT

V gene: TRBV6-5
D gene: NA
J gene: TRBJ1-6
clone size: NA
CDR3 protein: CASSYKRPTNSPLHF
CDR3 DNA: TGTGCCAGCAGTTACAAGAGGCCAACTAATTCACCCCTCCACTTT

V gene: TRBV28
D gene: NA
J gene: TRBJ1-2
clone size: NA
CDR3 protein: CASSLGRYGYTF
CDR3 DNA: TGTGCCAGCAGTTTAGGCAGATATGGCTACACCTTC

V gene: TRBV7-9
D gene: NA
J gene: TRBJ2-2
clone size: NA
CDR3 protein: CASSPTRTPGGELFF
CDR3 DNA: TGTGCCAGCAGCCCTACCCGCACCCCTGGCGGGGAGCTGTTTTTT

V gene: TRBV10-2
D gene: TRBD2
J gene: TRBJ2-7
clone size: NA
CDR3 protein: CASSPPGLADLCEQYF
CDR3 DNA: TGCGCCAGCAGTCCCCCGGGACTAGCGGACCTGTGCGAGCAGTACTTC

V gene: TRBV29-1
D gene: NA
J gene: TRBJ2-7
clone size: NA
CDR3 protein: CSVEGYGGLSSYEQYF
CDR3 DNA: TGCAGCGTTGAAGGCTACGGGGGGCTCAGCTCCTACGAGCAGTACTTC

V gene: TRBV13
D gene: TRBD2
J gene: TRBJ2-7
clone size: NA
CDR3 protein: CASSVLAGGPIYEQYF
CDR3 DNA: TGTGCCAGCAGCGTGCTAGCGGGAGGGCCTATTTACGAGCAGTACTTC

V gene: TRBV19
D gene: NA
J gene: TRBJ2-6
clone size: NA
CDR3 protein: CASSIGGAGGANVLTF
CDR3 DNA: TGTGCCAGTAGTATTGGGGGGGCTGGGGGGGCCAACGTCCTGACTTTC

V gene: TRBV29-1
D gene: NA
J gene: TRBJ2-1
clone size: NA
CDR3 protein: CSAARAPTYYNEQFF
CDR3 DNA: TGCAGCGCCGCGCGGGCTCCAACCTACTACAATGAGCAGTTCTTC

V gene: TRBV11-2
D gene: TRBD1
J gene: TRBJ1-1
clone size: once
CDR3 protein: CASKSGTVPEAFF
CDR3 DNA: TGTGCCAGCAAGTCCGGGACAGTCCCTGAAGCTTTCTTT

V gene: TRBV7-2
D gene: TRBD2
J gene: TRBJ2-7
clone size: NA
CDR3 protein: CASSSGLAPYSSYEQYF
CDR3 DNA: TGTGCCAGCAGCTCTGGACTAGCGCCGTATAGCTCCTACGAGCAGTACTTC

V gene: TRBV18
D gene: TRBD1
J gene: TRBJ2-6
clone size: NA
CDR3 protein: CASSPLGQGSGANVLTF
CDR3 DNA: TGTGCCAGCTCACCCCTGGGACAGGGGTCTGGGGCCAACGTCCTGACTTTC

V gene: TRBV4-3
D gene: NA
J gene: TRBJ2-2
clone size: few
CDR3 protein: CASSQDLTGELFF
CDR3 DNA: TGCGCCAGCAGCCAAGATCTAACCGGGGAGCTGTTTTTT

V gene: TRBV19
D gene: NA
J gene: TRBJ1-5
clone size: NA
CDR3 protein: CASSIIGDQPQHF
CDR3 DNA: TGTGCCAGTAGTATTATCGGGGATCAGCCCCAGCATTTT

V gene: TRBV28
D gene: NA
J gene: TRBJ2-3
clone size: NA
CDR3 protein: CASRRGNTDTQYF
CDR3 DNA: TGTGCCAGCAGGCGGGGCAACACAGATACGCAGTATTTT

V gene: TRBV9
D gene: NA
J gene: TRBJ2-2
clone size: NA
CDR3 protein: CASSVGGSAGELFF
CDR3 DNA: TGTGCCAGCAGCGTAGGAGGGAGTGCCGGGGAGCTGTTTTTT

V gene: TRBV5-6
D gene: NA
J gene: TRBJ1-2
clone size: NA
CDR3 protein: CASSLDRIYGYTF
CDR3 DNA: TGTGCCAGCAGCTTGGACAGAATTTATGGCTACACCTTC

V gene: TRBV11-1
D gene: NA
J gene: TRBJ2-5
clone size: NA
CDR3 protein: CASSLADSWETQYF
CDR3 DNA: TGTGCCAGCAGCTTAGCCGACAGCTGGGAGACCCAGTACTTC

V gene: TRBV4-1
D gene: TRBD1
J gene: TRBJ2-3
clone size: once
CDR3 protein: CASSQEMVFGQGTDTQYF
CDR3 DNA: TGCGCCAGCAGCCAAGAGATGGTTTTTGGACAGGGAACAGATACGCAGTATTTT

V gene: TRBV2
D gene: NA
J gene: TRBJ2-5
clone size: NA
CDR3 protein: CASSELGLLRGTQYF
CDR3 DNA: TGTGCCAGCAGTGAATTGGGCCTATTAAGGGGGACCCAGTACTTC

V gene: TRBV7-3
D gene: NA
J gene: TRBJ2-3
clone size: NA
CDR3 protein: CASSLGAVDTQYF
CDR3 DNA: TGTGCCAGCAGCTTAGGGGCGGTAGATACGCAGTATTTT

V gene: TRBV6-1
D gene: NA
J gene: TRBJ2-7
clone size: NA
CDR3 protein: CASSDRVRYEQYF
CDR3 DNA: TGTGCCAGCAGTGACCGCGTTCGGTACGAGCAGTACTTC

V gene: TRBV7-3
D gene: TRBD1
J gene: TRBJ1-4
clone size: NA
CDR3 protein: CASSLGTAKGKLFF
CDR3 DNA: TGTGCCAGCAGCTTAGGGACAGCTAAAGGAAAACTGTTTTTT

V gene: TRBV7-2
D gene: TRBD2
J gene: TRBJ2-3
clone size: NA
CDR3 protein: CASSSGAGGDTQYF
CDR3 DNA: TGTGCCAGCAGCTCTGGGGCGGGGGGAGATACGCAGTATTTT

V gene: TRBV2
D gene: TRBD2
J gene: TRBJ2-7
clone size: NA
CDR3 protein: CASSWTSYEQYF
CDR3 DNA: TGTGCCAGCAGTTGGACTAGCTACGAGCAGTACTTC

V gene: TRBV29-1
D gene: TRBD1
J gene: TRBJ1-1
clone size: NA
CDR3 protein: CSADSGTGATQAFF
CDR3 DNA: TGCAGCGCCGACTCCGGGACAGGGGCAACTCAAGCTTTCTTT

V gene: TRBV7-9
D gene: NA
J gene: TRBJ2-1
clone size: few
CDR3 protein: CASSSIGTSSYNEQFF
CDR3 DNA: TGTGCCAGCAGCTCAATCGGGACTTCCTCTTACAATGAGCAGTTCTTC

V gene: TRBV7-6
D gene: TRBD1
J gene: TRBJ1-2
clone size: NA
CDR3 protein: CASRPGQGGYGYTF
CDR3 DNA: TGTGCCAGCAGACCCGGACAGGGCGGATATGGCTACACCTTC

V gene: TRBV7-9
D gene: TRBD1
J gene: TRBJ2-1
clone size: NA
CDR3 protein: CASSWDRYYNEQFF
CDR3 DNA: TGTGCCAGCAGCTGGGACAGATACTACAATGAGCAGTTCTTC

V gene: TRBV4-1
D gene: TRBD1
J gene: TRBJ1-1
clone size: NA
CDR3 protein: CASSQGTGTNTEAFF
CDR3 DNA: TGCGCCAGCAGCCAAGGGACAGGGACGAACACTGAAGCTTTCTTT

V gene: TRBV25-1
D gene: NA
J gene: TRBJ2-3
clone size: NA
CDR3 protein: CASSGTTTDTQYF
CDR3 DNA: TGTGCCAGCAGTGGGACTACTACAGATACGCAGTATTTT

V gene: TRBV20-1
D gene: NA
J gene: TRBJ2-5
clone size: once
CDR3 protein: CSARQQETQYF
CDR3 DNA: TGCAGTGCTAGACAGCAAGAGACCCAGTACTTC

V gene: TRBV30
D gene: NA
J gene: TRBJ2-2
clone size: NA
CDR3 protein: CAWSGGNTGELFF
CDR3 DNA: TGTGCCTGGAGCGGGGGTAACACCGGGGAGCTGTTTTTT

V gene: TRBV18
D gene: NA
J gene: TRBJ2-7
clone size: NA
CDR3 protein: CASSNTASSYEQYF
CDR3 DNA: TGTGCCAGCTCCAACACAGCAAGCTCCTACGAGCAGTACTTC

V gene: TRBV7-8
D gene: NA
J gene: TRBJ2-7
clone size: NA
CDR3 protein: CASSLTYEQYF
CDR3 DNA: TGTGCCAGCAGCCTAACCTACGAGCAGTACTTC

V gene: TRBV9
D gene: TRBD1
J gene: TRBJ2-1
clone size: NA
CDR3 protein: CASSVSSRDRAGEQFF
CDR3 DNA: TGTGCCAGCAGCGTCTCGTCCCGGGACAGGGCTGGTGAGCAGTTCTTC

V gene: TRBV6-6
D gene: NA
J gene: TRBJ1-1
clone size: NA
CDR3 protein: CASSDATVTFF
CDR3 DNA: TGTGCCAGCAGTGATGCGACAGTGACTTTCTTT

V gene: TRBV23-1
D gene: NA
J gene: TRBJ1-1
clone size: NA
CDR3 protein: CASSQTGRGGGEAFF
CDR3 DNA: TGCGCCAGCAGTCAGACGGGGCGGGGAGGGGGTGAAGCTTTCTTT

V gene: TRBV2
D gene: TRBD1
J gene: TRBJ1-4
clone size: NA
CDR3 protein: CASRDRQGLVTNEKLFF
CDR3 DNA: TGTGCCAGCAGGGACCGACAGGGATTGGTAACTAATGAAAAACTGTTTTTT

V gene: TRBV5-1
D gene: TRBD2
J gene: TRBJ2-1
clone size: once
CDR3 protein: CASSRVHVAGGLNRLGEQFF
CDR3 DNA: TGCGCCAGCAGCCGGGTGCATGTAGCGGGAGGGCTTAATCGTCTTGGGGAGCAGTTCTTC

V gene: TRBV4-1
D gene: NA
J gene: TRBJ1-2
clone size: NA
CDR3 protein: CASSQVGWPYGYTF
CDR3 DNA: TGCGCCAGCAGCCAAGTCGGGTGGCCCTATGGCTACACCTTC

V gene: TRBV6-1
D gene: TRBD1
J gene: TRBJ2-3
clone size: NA
CDR3 protein: CASSEALGTGGRTQYF
CDR3 DNA: TGTGCCAGCAGTGAAGCGCTCGGGACAGGGGGCCGTACGCAGTATTTT

V gene: TRBV14
D gene: NA
J gene: TRBJ1-2
clone size: NA
CDR3 protein: CASSRTTVTNYGYTF
CDR3 DNA: TGTGCCAGCAGCCGAACTACGGTAACTAACTATGGCTACACCTTC

V gene: TRBV9
D gene: TRBD2
J gene: TRBJ2-3
clone size: NA
CDR3 protein: CASSEGLAGGGPADTQYF
CDR3 DNA: TGTGCCAGCAGCGAGGGACTAGCGGGAGGAGGGCCTGCAGATACGCAGTATTTT

V gene: TRBV18
D gene: TRBD2
J gene: TRBJ2-7
clone size: NA
CDR3 protein: CASSLAGGYEQYF
CDR3 DNA: TGTGCCAGCTCACTAGCGGGGGGCTACGAGCAGTACTTC

V gene: TRBV5-4
D gene: NA
J gene: TRBJ1-2
clone size: NA
CDR3 protein: CASSRIGGDGYTF
CDR3 DNA: TGTGCCAGCAGCCGAATTGGGGGGGATGGCTACACCTTC

V gene: TRBV9
D gene: NA
J gene: TRBJ1-3
clone size: NA
CDR3 protein: CASSSAGGNTIYF
CDR3 DNA: TGTGCCAGCAGTTCAGCTGGGGGCAACACCATATATTTT

V gene: TRBV21-1
D gene: NA
J gene: TRBJ2-3
clone size: NA
CDR3 protein: CASSAIGVSLDTQYF
CDR3 DNA: TGTGCCAGCAGTGCTATCGGGGTGAGTTTGGATACGCAGTATTTT

V gene: TRBV5-6
D gene: TRBD1
J gene: TRBJ2-3
clone size: NA
CDR3 protein: CASSLADRGRGDTQYF
CDR3 DNA: TGTGCCAGCAGCTTGGCGGACAGGGGGCGAGGAGATACGCAGTATTTT

V gene: TRBV19
D gene: NA
J gene: TRBJ2-3
clone size: few
CDR3 protein: CASSSPGSTDTQYF
CDR3 DNA: TGTGCCAGTAGTTCCCCCGGGAGCACAGATACGCAGTATTTT

V gene: TRBV5-1
D gene: NA
J gene: TRBJ1-5
clone size: NA
CDR3 protein: CASSGTLGGPQHF
CDR3 DNA: TGCGCCAGCAGCGGGACACTAGGAGGGCCCCAGCATTTT

V gene: TRBV6-5
D gene: NA
J gene: TRBJ2-1
clone size: NA
CDR3 protein: CASSRNDRDYNEQFF
CDR3 DNA: TGTGCCAGCAGCAGGAACGACAGAGACTACAATGAGCAGTTCTTC

V gene: TRBV30
D gene: NA
J gene: TRBJ1-2
clone size: once
CDR3 protein: CAWTTGANYGYTF
CDR3 DNA: TGTGCCTGGACGACGGGGGCTAACTATGGCTACACCTTC

V gene: TRBV28
D gene: TRBD2
J gene: TRBJ2-5
clone size: NA
CDR3 protein: CASSWVSGRARGEQYF
CDR3 DNA: TGTGCCAGCAGTTGGGTTAGCGGGAGGGCCAGGGGAGAGCAGTACTTC